What follows are 4 T cell receptor beta chains derived from one specimen sequenced in a study of cytomegalovirus exposure and HLA in healthy donors. Primers included in the PCR were 60 Vbeta and 13 Jbeta primers. This table comes from immunoSEQ multiplex PCR, and its TCRdb copy is limited to in-frame clones, with some not included. This table holds 60,000 or so clones, approximately 75% found once. Sequenced material: PBMCs. These receptors originate from a man over 45 in good health and CMV-seropositive.

This clone was seen a handful of times. The chain combines TRBV19 with TRBJ1-5, with 8 bases identical to TRBD1. V gave up 5 bases and J gave up 3 bases; unmatched junction bases: 6. Per the germline V gene, CDR1 is LNHDA and CDR2 is SQIVND (reference sequence). The CDR3 has 15 residues. The CDR3, as DNA: TGTGCCAGTAGTGAGGGGACAGGACTCAATCAGCCCCAGCATTTT. This translates into CASSEGTGLNQPQHF.

The chain employs TRBV9 and TRBJ2-5; 8 bases agree with TRBD2. Germline-derived CDR1 and CDR2 are SGDLS and YYNGEE. The CDR3 length is 14 residues. V dropped 4 bases and J dropped 3; count of bases not matched to a gene: 5. This CDR3 reads CASSSHGGEETQYF. The CDR3 region has the DNA TGTGCCAGCAGCTCTCACGGGGGGGAAGAGACCCAGTACTTC.

The chain has TRBV9 and TRBJ2-7, with 12 bases identical to TRBD2. The CDR3 totals 14 residues. CDR1 is SGDLS and CDR2 is YYNGEE in the germline V gene. The V gene end was trimmed by 4 bases and the J gene end by 4 bases; junction bases not matched to a gene: 3. The CDR3 DNA reads TGTGCCAGCAGCCGGACTAGCGGGGTTTACGAGCAGTACTTC. It encodes CASSRTSGVYEQYF.

The chain uses TRBV30 and TRBJ1-4, with 11 bases identical to TRBD1. V was clipped by 1 base and J by 7 bases; unmatched bases: 2. The CDR3 has 14 amino acids. The V gene's germline CDR1 is GTSNPN and CDR2 SVGIG (reference sequence). CDR3 in amino acids: CAWSGTGGFEKLFF. CDR3 coding DNA: TGTGCCTGGAGTGGGACAGGGGGCTTTGAAAAACTGTTTTTT.